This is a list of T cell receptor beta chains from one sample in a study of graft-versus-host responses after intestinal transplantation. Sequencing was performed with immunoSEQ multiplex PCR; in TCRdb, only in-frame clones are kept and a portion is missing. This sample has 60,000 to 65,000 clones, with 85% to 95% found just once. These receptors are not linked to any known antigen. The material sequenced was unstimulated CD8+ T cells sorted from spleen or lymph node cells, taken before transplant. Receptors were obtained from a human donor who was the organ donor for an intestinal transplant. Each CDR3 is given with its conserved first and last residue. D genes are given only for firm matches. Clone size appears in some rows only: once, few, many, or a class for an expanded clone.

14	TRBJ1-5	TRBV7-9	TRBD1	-	TGTGCCAGCAGCTTGACAGGGACCGACCAGCCCCAGCATTTT	CASSLTGTDQPQHF
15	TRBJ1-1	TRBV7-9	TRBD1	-	TGTGCCAGCAGCCTCTTCGACAGGGTAGGCACTGAAGCTTTCTTT	CASSLFDRVGTEAFF
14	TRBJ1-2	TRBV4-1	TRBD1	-	TGCGCCAGCAGCCCAACAGGGGCCCTCTATGGCTACACCTTC	CASSPTGALYGYTF
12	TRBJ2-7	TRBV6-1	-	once	TGTGCCAGCAGTGACGTCCCCTACGAGCAGTACTTC	CASSDVPYEQYF
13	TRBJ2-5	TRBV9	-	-	TGTGCCAGCAGCGTCGAGGTAGATGAGACCCAGTACTTC	CASSVEVDETQYF
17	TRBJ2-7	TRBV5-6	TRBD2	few	TGTGCCAGCAGCTTTGATGGAGCGGGAGGGCCGGATTACGAGCAGTACTTC	CASSFDGAGGPDYEQYF
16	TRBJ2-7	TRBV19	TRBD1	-	TGTGCCAGTAGTATCCTGGGGGGACAGGATGCCTACGAGCAGTACTTC	CASSILGGQDAYEQYF
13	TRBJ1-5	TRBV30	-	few	TGTGCCTGGAGTGTACGCGGAGGGAAGCCCCAGCATTTT	CAWSVRGGKPQHF
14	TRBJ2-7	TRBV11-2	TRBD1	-	TGTGCCAGCAGCTTAGGGACAGGGTTCTACGAGCAGTACTTC	CASSLGTGFYEQYF
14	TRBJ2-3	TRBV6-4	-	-	TGTGCCAGCAGTCTAACAGCGGGCACAGATACGCAGTATTTT	CASSLTAGTDTQYF
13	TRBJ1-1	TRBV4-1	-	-	TGCGCCAGCAGCCTAAGTTCGGGCACTGAAGCTTTCTTT	CASSLSSGTEAFF
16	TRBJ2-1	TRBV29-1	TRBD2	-	TGCAGCGCCAGTGGGGTCACGGGAGGGACCTACAATGAGCAGTTCTTC	CSASGVTGGTYNEQFF
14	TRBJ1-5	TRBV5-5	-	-	TGTGCCAGCAGCTTGGAACAGGCAGGACAGCCCCAGCATTTT	CASSLEQAGQPQHF
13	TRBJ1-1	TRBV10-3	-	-	TGTGCCATCAGTTGGCAGGGTGGCACTGAAGCTTTCTTT	CAISWQGGTEAFF
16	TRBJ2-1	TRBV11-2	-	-	TGTGCCAGCAGCCTCCGGCTAGCGATGCCCTACAATGAGCAGTTCTTC	CASSLRLAMPYNEQFF
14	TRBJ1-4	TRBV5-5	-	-	TGTGCCAGCAGACAAGGACAGAATAATGAAAAACTGTTTTTT	CASRQGQNNEKLFF
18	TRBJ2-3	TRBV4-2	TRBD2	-	TGTGCCAGCAGCCAAGTGGTGGTTAGCGGGAGGTTGGTAGATACGCAGTATTTT	CASSQVVVSGRLVDTQYF
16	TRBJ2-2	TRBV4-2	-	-	TGTGCCAGCAGCCAAGAGGGACTCCAGAACACCGGGGAGCTGTTTTTT	CASSQEGLQNTGELFF
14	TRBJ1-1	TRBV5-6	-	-	TGTGCCAGCAGCTTCAGAGGCATGGGCACTGAAGCTTTCTTT	CASSFRGMGTEAFF
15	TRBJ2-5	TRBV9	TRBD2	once	TGTGCCAGCAGCGCCTCCGGGACTAGCGGGGAGACCCAGTACTTC	CASSASGTSGETQYF
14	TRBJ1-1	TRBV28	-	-	TGTGCCAGCAGCCTCAGGGGACAAAACACTGAAGCTTTCTTT	CASSLRGQNTEAFF
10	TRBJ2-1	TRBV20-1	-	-	TGCAGTGCTACTGACAATGAGCAGTTCTTC	CSATDNEQFF
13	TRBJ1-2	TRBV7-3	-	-	TGTGCCAGCAGCTTAAACAGGGTCGAAGGCTACACCTTC	CASSLNRVEGYTF
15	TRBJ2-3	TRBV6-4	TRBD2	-	TGTGCCAGCACCCTTCGGGCGGGAGATCCAGATACGCAGTATTTT	CASTLRAGDPDTQYF
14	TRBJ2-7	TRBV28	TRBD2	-	TGTGCCAGCAGCTTACTAGCGTATTCCTACGAGCAGTACTTC	CASSLLAYSYEQYF
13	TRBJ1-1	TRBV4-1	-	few	TGCGCCAGCAGCCTACCCAGGGCGGCTGAAGCTTTCTTT	CASSLPRAAEAFF
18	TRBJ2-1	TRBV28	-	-	TGTGCCAGCAGTAAAGCGAGCGGATACGTAAAGGACAGCGATGAGCAGTTCTTC	CASSKASGYVKDSDEQFF
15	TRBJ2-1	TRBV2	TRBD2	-	TGTGCCAGCAGTAGTACCACCTCCCTAGCGGATGAGCAGTTCTTC	CASSSTTSLADEQFF
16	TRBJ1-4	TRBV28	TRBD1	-	TGTGCCAGCAGTCTAGGCACAGGGGGCAGAAATGAAAAACTGTTTTTT	CASSLGTGGRNEKLFF
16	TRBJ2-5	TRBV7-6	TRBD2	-	TGTGCCAGCAGCCAACGGACTAGCCAGTTCCAAGAGACCCAGTACTTC	CASSQRTSQFQETQYF
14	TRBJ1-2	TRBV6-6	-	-	TGTGCCAGCAGGCCCGGCGCGGTCGACTATGGCTACACCTTC	CASRPGAVDYGYTF
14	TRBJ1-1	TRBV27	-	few	TGTGCCAGCAGTTTTGGGACTCTGAACACTGAAGCTTTCTTT	CASSFGTLNTEAFF